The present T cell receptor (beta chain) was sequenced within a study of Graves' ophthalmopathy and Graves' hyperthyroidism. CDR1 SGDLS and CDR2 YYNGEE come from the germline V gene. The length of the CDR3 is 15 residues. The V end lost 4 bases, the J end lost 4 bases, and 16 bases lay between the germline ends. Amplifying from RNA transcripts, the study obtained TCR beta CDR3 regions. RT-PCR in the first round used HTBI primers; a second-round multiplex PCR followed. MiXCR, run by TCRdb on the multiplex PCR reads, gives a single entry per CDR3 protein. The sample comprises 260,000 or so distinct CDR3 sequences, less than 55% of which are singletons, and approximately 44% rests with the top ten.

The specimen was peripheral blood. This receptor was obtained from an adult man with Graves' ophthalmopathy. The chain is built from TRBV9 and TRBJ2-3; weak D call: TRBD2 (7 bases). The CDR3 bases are TGTGCCAGCAGCCCTCGGAGGGGGGGACCAGATACGCAGTATTTT. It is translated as CASSPRRGGPDTQYF.